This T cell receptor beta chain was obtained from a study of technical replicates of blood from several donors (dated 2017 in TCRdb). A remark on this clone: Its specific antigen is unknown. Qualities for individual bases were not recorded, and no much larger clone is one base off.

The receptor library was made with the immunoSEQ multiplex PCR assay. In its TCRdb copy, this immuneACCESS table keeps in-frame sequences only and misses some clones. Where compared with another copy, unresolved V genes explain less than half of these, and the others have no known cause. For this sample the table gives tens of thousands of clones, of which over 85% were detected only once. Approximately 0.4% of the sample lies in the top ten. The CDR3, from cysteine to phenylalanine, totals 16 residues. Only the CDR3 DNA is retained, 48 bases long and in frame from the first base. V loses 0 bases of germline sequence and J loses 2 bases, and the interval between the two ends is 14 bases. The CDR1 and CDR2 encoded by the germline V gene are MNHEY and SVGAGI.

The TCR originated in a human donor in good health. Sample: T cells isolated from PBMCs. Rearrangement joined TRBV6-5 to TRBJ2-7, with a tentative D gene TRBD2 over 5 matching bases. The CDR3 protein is CASSYSVGSEAYEQYF. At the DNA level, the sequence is TGTGCCAGCAGTTACTCGGTAGGTAGCGAGGCCTACGAGCAGTACTTC.